The clone carrying this TCR beta chain has more than one count but fewer than ten. The antigen is not known. Donors were all healthy Caucasians. This specimen belongs to a study of identical twins. Study findings and constraints: Monozygotic twin pairs showed more out-of-frame TCR alpha sharing than models estimated.

Trimming cost V 2 bases and J 3 bases, with 12 bases left between them. The V gene's germline CDR1 is SGHDT and CDR2 YYEEEE. The CDR3 is 14 amino acids. The cDNA had a unique molecular identifier and a template-switch universal primer site. TCRdb used MiXCR to reprocess the 5' RACE reads, holding one entry per CDR3 protein. The sample lists 450,000 or so distinct CDR3 sequences; 20% to 30% were seen once. Separately, the same data were catalogued under a study of T cells expressing NK-cell markers. That work states: The TCR beta repertoires originated in sorted CD3+CD56+NKG2C+, CD3+CD56+NKG2C- and CD3+CD56-NKG2C+ T cells.

The source material was CD4+ T cells sorted from blood. The source is a woman under 30 in good health. J is TRBJ2-7 and V is TRBV5-6; D perhaps matches TRBD2 (5 bases). CDR3 in amino acids: CASSFGGFYYEQYF. CDR3 DNA: TGTGCCAGCAGCTTTGGCGGGTTCTACTACGAGCAGTACTTC.